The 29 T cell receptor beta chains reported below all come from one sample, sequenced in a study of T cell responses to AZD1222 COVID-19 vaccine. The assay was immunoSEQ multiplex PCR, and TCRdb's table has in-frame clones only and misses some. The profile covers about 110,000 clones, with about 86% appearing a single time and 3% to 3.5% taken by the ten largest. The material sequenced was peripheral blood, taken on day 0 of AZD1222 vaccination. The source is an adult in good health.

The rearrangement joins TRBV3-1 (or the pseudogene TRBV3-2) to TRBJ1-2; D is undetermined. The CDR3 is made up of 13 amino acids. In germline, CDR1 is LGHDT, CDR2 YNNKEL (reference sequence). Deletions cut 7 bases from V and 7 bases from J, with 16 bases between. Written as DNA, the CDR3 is TGTGCCAGCATGGCCGGGAATCTGGGTGGCTACACCTTC. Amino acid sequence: CASMAGNLGGYTF.

The chain's CDR3 is CASSKGLAWELFF. CDR3 nucleotides: TGTGCCAGCAGTAAGGGACTAGCGTGGGAGCTGTTTTTT. The gene calls are TRBV6-5 and TRBJ2-2, with 10 bases fitting TRBD2. The trim removed 5 bases at V and 9 bases at J, leaving 3 bases unmatched. Per the germline V gene, CDR1 is MNHEY and CDR2 is SVGAGI. This CDR3 contains 13 residues.

The CDR3 sequence: CASSQPGGNTEAFF. The CDR3 nucleotides read TGTGCCAGCAGCCAACCCGGGGGGAACACTGAAGCTTTCTTT. The rearrangement links TRBV3-1 (or the pseudogene TRBV3-2) to TRBJ1-1; TRBD1 might be the D (5 bases). CDR1 is LGHDT, CDR2 YNNKEL, per germline (reference sequence). V was pared by 2 bases and J by 1 base, with 8 bases between. The CDR3 totals 14 residues.

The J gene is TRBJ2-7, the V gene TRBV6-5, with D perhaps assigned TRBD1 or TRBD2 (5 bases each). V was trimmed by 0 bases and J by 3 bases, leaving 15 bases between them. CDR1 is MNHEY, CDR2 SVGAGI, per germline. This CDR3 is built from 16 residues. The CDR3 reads CASSYSNFGAVYEQYF. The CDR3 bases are TGTGCCAGCAGTTACTCCAACTTCGGGGCGGTCTACGAGCAGTACTTC.

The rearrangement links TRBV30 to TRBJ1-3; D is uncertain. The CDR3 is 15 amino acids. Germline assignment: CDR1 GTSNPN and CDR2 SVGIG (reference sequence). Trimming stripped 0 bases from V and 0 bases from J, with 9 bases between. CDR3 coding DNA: TGTGCCTGGAGTGTACAACGGAGCTCTGGAAACACCATATATTTT. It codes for CAWSVQRSSGNTIYF.

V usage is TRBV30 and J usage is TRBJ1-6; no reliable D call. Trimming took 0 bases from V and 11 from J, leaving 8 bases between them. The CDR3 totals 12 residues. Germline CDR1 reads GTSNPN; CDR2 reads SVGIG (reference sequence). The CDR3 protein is CAWSVLVPPLHF. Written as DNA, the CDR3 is TGTGCCTGGAGTGTCTTAGTACCACCCCTCCACTTT.

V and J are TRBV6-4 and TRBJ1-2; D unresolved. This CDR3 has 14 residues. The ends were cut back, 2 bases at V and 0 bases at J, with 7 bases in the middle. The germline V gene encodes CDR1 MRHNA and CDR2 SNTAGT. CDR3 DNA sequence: TGTGCCAGCAGTGACGTTGTCCCTAACTATGGCTACACCTTC. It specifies CASSDVVPNYGYTF.

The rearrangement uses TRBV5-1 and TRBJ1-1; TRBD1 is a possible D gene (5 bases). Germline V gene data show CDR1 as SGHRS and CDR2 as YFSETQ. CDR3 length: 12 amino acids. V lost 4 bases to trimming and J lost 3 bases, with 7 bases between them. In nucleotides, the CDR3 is TGCGCCAGCAGCAGGGGATACACTGAAGCTTTCTTT. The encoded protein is CASSRGYTEAFF. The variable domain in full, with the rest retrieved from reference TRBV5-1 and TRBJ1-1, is KAGVTQTPRYLIKTRGQQVTLSCSPISGHRSVSWYQQTPGQGLQFLFEYFSETQRNKGNFPGRFSGRQFSNSRSEMNVSTLELGDSALYLCASSRGYTEAFFGQGTRLTVV.

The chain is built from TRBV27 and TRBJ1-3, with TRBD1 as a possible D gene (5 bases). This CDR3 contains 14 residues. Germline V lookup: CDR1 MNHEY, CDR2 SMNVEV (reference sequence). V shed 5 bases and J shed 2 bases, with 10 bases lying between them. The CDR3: CASSDGTPGNTIYF. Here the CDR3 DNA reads TGTGCCAGCAGTGACGGGACTCCTGGAAACACCATATATTTT.

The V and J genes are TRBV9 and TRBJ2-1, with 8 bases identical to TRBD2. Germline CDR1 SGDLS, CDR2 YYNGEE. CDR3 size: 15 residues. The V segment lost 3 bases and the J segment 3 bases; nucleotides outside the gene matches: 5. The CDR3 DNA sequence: TGTGCCAGCAGCGGCGGACTAGCCGACTACAATGAGCAGTTCTTC. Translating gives CASSGGLADYNEQFF.

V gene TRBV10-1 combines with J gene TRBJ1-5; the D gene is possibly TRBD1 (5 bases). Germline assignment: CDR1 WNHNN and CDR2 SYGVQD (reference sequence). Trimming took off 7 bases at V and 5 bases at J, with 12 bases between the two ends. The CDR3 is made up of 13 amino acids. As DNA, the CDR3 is TGCGCCAGCACCGAGGGGCCCTATCAGCCCCAGCATTTT. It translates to CASTEGPYQPQHF.

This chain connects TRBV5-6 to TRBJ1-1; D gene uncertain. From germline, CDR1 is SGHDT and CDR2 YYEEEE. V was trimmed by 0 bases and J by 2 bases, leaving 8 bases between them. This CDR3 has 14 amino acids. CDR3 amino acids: CASSLVPGNTEAFF. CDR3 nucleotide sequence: TGTGCCAGCAGCTTGGTCCCGGGAAACACTGAAGCTTTCTTT.

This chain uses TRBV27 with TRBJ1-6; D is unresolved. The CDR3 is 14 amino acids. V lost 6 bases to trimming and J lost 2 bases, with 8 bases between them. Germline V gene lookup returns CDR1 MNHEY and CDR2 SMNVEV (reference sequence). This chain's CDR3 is CASRLGTYNSPLHF. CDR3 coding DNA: TGTGCCAGCAGGTTAGGGACCTATAATTCACCCCTCCACTTT.

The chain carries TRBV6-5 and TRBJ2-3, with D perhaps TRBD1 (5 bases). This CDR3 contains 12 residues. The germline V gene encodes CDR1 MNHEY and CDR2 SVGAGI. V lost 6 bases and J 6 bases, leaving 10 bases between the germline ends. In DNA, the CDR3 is TGTGCCAGCAGACAAAAGGGGGATACGCAGTATTTT. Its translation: CASRQKGDTQYF.

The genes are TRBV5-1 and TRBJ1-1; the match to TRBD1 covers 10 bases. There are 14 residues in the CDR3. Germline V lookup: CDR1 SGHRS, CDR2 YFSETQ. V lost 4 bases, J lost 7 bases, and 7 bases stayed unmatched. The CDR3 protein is CASSRDRGPFEAFF. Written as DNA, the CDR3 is TGCGCCAGCAGCCGTGACAGGGGGCCCTTTGAAGCTTTCTTT. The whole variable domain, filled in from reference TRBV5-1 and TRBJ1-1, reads KAGVTQTPRYLIKTRGQQVTLSCSPISGHRSVSWYQQTPGQGLQFLFEYFSETQRNKGNFPGRFSGRQFSNSRSEMNVSTLELGDSALYLCASSRDRGPFEAFFGQGTRLTVV.

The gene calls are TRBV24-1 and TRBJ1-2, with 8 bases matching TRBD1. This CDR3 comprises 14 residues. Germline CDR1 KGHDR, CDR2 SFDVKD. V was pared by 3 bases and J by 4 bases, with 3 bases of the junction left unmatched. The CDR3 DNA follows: TGTGCCACCAGTGATGGGGGACAGGTCTATGGCTACACCTTC. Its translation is CATSDGGQVYGYTF.

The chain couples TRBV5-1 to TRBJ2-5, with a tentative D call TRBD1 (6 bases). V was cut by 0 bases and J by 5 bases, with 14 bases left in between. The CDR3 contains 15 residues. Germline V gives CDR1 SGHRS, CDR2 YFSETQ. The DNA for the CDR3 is TGCGCCAGCAGCTTGGATGGGGGCAGGGTGGAGACCCAGTACTTC. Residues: CASSLDGGRVETQYF.

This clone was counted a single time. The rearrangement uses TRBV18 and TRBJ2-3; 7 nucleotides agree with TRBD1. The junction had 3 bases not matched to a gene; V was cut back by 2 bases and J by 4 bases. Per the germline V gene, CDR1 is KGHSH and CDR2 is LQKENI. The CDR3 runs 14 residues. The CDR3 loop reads CASSPEGGADTQYF. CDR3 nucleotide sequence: TGTGCCAGCTCACCAGAAGGGGGCGCAGATACGCAGTATTTT.

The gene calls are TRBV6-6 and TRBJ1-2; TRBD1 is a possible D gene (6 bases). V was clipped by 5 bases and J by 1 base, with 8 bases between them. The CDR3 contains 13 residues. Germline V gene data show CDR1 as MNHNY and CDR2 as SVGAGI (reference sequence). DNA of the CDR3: TGTGCCAGCAGTCTAGGGGGTAACTATGGCTACACCTTC. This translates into CASSLGGNYGYTF.

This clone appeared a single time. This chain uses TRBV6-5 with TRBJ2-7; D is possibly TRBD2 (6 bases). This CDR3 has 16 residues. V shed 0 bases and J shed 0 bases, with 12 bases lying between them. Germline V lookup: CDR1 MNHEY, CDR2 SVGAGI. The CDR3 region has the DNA TGTGCCAGCAGTTACTCGTCTCCCGGGAGCTCCTACGAGCAGTACTTC. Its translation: CASSYSSPGSSYEQYF.

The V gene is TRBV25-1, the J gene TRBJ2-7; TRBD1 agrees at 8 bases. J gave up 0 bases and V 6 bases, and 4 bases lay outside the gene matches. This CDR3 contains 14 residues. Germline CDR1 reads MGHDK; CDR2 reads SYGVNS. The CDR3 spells CASRMTGASYEQYF. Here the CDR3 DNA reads TGTGCCAGCAGGATGACAGGGGCCTCCTACGAGCAGTACTTC.

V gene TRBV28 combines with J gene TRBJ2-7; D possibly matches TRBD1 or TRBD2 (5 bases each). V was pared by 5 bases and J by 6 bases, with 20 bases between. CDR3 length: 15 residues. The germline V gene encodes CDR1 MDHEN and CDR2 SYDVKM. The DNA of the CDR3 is TGTGCCAGCAGTCACGGGACCAACGGTAATGCCGAGCAGTACTTC. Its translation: CASSHGTNGNAEQYF. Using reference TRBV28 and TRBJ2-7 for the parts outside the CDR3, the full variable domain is DVKVTQSSRYLVKRTGEKVFLECVQDMDHENMFWYRQDPGLGLRLIYFSYDVKMKEKGDIPEGYSVSREKKERFSLILESASTNQTSMYLCASSHGTNGNAEQYFGPGTRLTVT.

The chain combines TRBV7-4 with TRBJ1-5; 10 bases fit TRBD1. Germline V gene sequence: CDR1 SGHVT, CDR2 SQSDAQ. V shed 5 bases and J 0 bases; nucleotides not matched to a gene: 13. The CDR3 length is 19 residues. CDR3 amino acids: CASSAGTGDRRASNQPQHF. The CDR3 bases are TGTGCCAGCAGCGCGGGGACAGGGGATCGTAGGGCTAGCAATCAGCCCCAGCATTTT.

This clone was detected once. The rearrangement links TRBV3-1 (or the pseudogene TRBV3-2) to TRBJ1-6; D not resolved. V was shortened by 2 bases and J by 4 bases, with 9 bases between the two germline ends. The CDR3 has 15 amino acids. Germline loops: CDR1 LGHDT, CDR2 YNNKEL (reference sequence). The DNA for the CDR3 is TGTGCCAGCAGCCAATATCCCAGGTATAATTCACCCCTCCACTTT. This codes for CASSQYPRYNSPLHF.

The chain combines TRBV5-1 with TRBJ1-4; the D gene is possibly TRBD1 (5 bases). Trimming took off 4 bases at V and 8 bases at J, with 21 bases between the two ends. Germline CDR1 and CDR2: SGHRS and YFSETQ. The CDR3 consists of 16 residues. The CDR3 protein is CASSLRASRGGEKLFF. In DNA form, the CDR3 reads TGCGCCAGCAGCCTAAGGGCCTCTCGGGGCGGCGAAAAACTGTTTTTT.

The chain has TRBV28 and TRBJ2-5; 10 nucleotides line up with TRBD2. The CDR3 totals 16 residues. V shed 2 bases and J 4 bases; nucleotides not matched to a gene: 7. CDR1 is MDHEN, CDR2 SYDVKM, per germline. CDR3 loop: CASSLSPAGGLETQYF. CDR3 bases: TGTGCCAGCAGTTTAAGCCCAGCGGGGGGGCTAGAGACCCAGTACTTC.

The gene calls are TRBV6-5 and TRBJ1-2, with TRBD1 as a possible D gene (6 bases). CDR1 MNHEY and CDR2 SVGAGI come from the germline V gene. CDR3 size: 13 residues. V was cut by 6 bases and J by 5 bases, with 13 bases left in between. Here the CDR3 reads CASRPGASYGYTF. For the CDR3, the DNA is TGTGCCAGCAGACCAGGGGCCAGTTATGGCTACACCTTC.

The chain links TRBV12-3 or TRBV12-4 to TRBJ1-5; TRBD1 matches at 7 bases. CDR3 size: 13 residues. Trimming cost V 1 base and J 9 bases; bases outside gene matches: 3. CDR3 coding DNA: TGTGCCAGCAGTTTAGAGGGGGCCGTGCCCCAGCATTTT. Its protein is CASSLEGAVPQHF.

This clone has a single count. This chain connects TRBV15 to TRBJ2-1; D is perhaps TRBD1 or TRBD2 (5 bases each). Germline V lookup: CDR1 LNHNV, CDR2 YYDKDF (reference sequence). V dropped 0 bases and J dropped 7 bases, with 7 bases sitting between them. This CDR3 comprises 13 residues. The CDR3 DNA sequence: TGTGCCACCAGCAGAGATGAGGGGAATGAGCAGTTCTTC. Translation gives CATSRDEGNEQFF.